A selection of T cell receptor beta chains follows, all from one sample in a study of CD8 T cells in ankylosing spondylitis. Using its own MiXCR run on the 5' RACE reads, TCRdb lists one record per CDR3 protein. Counted here are around 250,000 distinct CDR3 sequences, roughly 32% occurring once; the ten biggest clones make up around 4%. Sequencing input: blood, either unsorted or a sorted T cell fraction (not recorded which). Source of these receptors: a male donor with ankylosing spondylitis or in good health (not recorded which). Both conserved end residues are part of each CDR3. D genes are given only for firm matches. Rows may omit the clone size; those that give it use once, few, many or a size class.

CDR3	DNA	J	V	size	D
CASMRGQTDNEQFF	TGCGCCAGCATGAGGGGGCAAACTGACAATGAGCAGTTCTTC	TRBJ2-1	TRBV5-1	NA	TRBD1
CSARRVSSSTDTQYF	TGCAGTGCTAGGAGAGTCAGCTCTAGCACAGATACGCAGTATTTT	TRBJ2-3	TRBV20-1	NA	NA
CASSWVGGLVGELFF	TGTGCCAGCAGTTGGGTCGGGGGCCTGGTCGGGGAGCTGTTTTTT	TRBJ2-2	TRBV6-5	NA	NA
CASSRGDRSSYEQYF	TGTGCCAGCAGTAGGGGGGACAGGAGCTCCTACGAGCAGTACTTC	TRBJ2-7	TRBV6-1	NA	TRBD1
CASSLGLAGRGEQFF	TGCGCCAGCAGCCTGGGACTAGCGGGGAGGGGTGAGCAGTTCTTC	TRBJ2-1	TRBV4-1	few	TRBD2
CASSLVLGMGEKLFF	TGCGCCAGCAGCTTGGTGCTAGGGATGGGAGAAAAACTGTTTTTT	TRBJ1-4	TRBV5-1	NA	NA
CASSLPAGGQQYF	TGTGCCAGCAGCTTACCGGCGGGGGGCCAGCAGTACTTC	TRBJ2-7	TRBV7-9	NA	TRBD2
CSASPGTGRTDTQYF	TGCAGTGCCTCCCCCGGGACAGGGCGCACAGATACGCAGTATTTT	TRBJ2-3	TRBV20-1	NA	TRBD1
CASSSRVGEKLFF	TGTGCCAGCAGCTCAAGGGTAGGGGAAAAACTGTTTTTT	TRBJ1-4	TRBV5-4	NA	NA
CASSVEEGYRYEQYF	TGTGCCAGCAGCGTAGAGGAGGGCTACCGATACGAGCAGTACTTC	TRBJ2-7	TRBV9	NA	NA
CASSLAGGYQETQYF	TGTGCCAGCAGTTTAGCGGGGGGGTACCAAGAGACCCAGTACTTC	TRBJ2-5	TRBV12-3/TRBV12-4	NA	TRBD2
CASASGTDGYEQYF	TGTGCTAGTGCCTCCGGGACAGATGGCTACGAGCAGTACTTC	TRBJ2-7	TRBV12-5	once	TRBD1
CASSQDGTGDSLDFNQPQHF	TGCGCCAGCAGCCAAGACGGGACAGGGGACTCCCTCGACTTTAATCAGCCCCAGCATTTT	TRBJ1-5	TRBV4-1	NA	TRBD1
CASSLEGGYSRGEQFF	TGTGCCAGCAGTTTGGAGGGAGGCTACAGTCGGGGTGAGCAGTTCTTC	TRBJ2-1	TRBV27	few	NA
CASSQGAVGSTDTQYF	TGTGCCAGCAGCCAAGGCGCGGTTGGTAGCACAGATACGCAGTATTTT	TRBJ2-3	TRBV3-1	few	NA
CASSSDRSYQPQHF	TGTGCCAGCAGCTCCGACAGGAGTTATCAGCCCCAGCATTTT	TRBJ1-5	TRBV7-2	NA	NA
CSARTSGETQYF	TGCAGTGCTAGAACTAGCGGGGAGACCCAGTACTTC	TRBJ2-5	TRBV20-1	many	TRBD2
CAWSTTGEQYF	TGTGCCTGGAGTACCACAGGCGAGCAGTACTTC	TRBJ2-7	TRBV30	NA	NA
CASRPRPLGPNTEAFF	TGTGCCAGCAGACCGCGACCGCTAGGACCGAACACTGAAGCTTTCTTT	TRBJ1-1	TRBV27	NA	NA
CSVKGPDWEGYTDTQYF	TGCAGCGTCAAGGGCCCAGACTGGGAAGGATACACAGATACGCAGTATTTT	TRBJ2-3	TRBV29-1	NA	NA
CASSSSSAEETQYF	TGTGCCAGCAGCTCCTCCTCGGCAGAAGAGACCCAGTACTTC	TRBJ2-5	TRBV7-2	few	NA
CASIGPATNEKLFF	TGTGCCAGCATCGGGCCCGCAACTAATGAAAAACTGTTTTTT	TRBJ1-4	TRBV27	NA	NA
CASSPGRAGGELFF	TGTGCCAGCAGCCCGGGCAGGGCAGGCGGGGAGCTGTTTTTT	TRBJ2-2	TRBV12-3/TRBV12-4	few	NA
CSAPWVGQGAGNEQFF	TGCAGTGCGCCGTGGGTGGGACAGGGGGCAGGCAATGAGCAGTTCTTC	TRBJ2-1	TRBV20-1	few	TRBD1
CASIRGGANNEQFF	TGCGCCAGCATTCGCGGGGGGGCCAACAATGAGCAGTTCTTC	TRBJ2-1	TRBV5-1	NA	TRBD2
CASSSLAGPRVTSQYF	TGTGCCAGCAGTTCGCTAGCGGGGCCACGGGTGACGTCCCAGTACTTC	TRBJ2-5	TRBV6-5	NA	TRBD2